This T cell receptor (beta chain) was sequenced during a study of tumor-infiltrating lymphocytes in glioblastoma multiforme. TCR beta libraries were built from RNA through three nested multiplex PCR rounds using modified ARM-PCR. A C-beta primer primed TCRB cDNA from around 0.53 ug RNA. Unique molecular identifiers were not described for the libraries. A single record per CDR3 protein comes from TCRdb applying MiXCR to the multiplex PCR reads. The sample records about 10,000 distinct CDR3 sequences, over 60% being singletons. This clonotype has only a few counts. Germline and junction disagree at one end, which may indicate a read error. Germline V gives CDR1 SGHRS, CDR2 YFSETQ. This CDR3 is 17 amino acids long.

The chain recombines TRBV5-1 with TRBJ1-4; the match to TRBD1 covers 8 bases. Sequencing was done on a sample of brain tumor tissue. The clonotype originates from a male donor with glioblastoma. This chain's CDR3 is CASSWETGDSTNEKLFF. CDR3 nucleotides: TGCGCCAGCAGCTGGGAGACAGGGGATTCAACTAATGAAAAATTGTTTTTT.